The entry that follows covers one TCR beta chain sequence. RNA transcripts served as the template for amplifying TCR beta CDR3 regions. TCR CDR3 underwent first-round RT-PCR with the HTBI primer set. TCRdb passed the multiplex PCR reads through MiXCR, listing each CDR3 protein once. The repertoire holds around 600,000 distinct CDR3 sequences, with nearly 45% as singletons. The sample comes from a study of T cells in Graves' hyperthyroidism and ophthalmopathy. This CDR3 spans 14 amino acids. Unmatched junction bases numbered 10, after V lost 4 bases and J lost 7 bases. Germline V gene lookup returns CDR1 SGDLS and CDR2 YYNGEE.

This receptor was taken from an adult man with Graves' disease, either hyperthyroidism or ophthalmopathy (not recorded which). Sequenced sample: peripheral blood or thyroid tissue (not recorded which). This sequence joins TRBV9 and TRBJ1-1; 7 positions agree with TRBD1. CDR3 in DNA: TGTGCCAGCAGCCACCAGGGCCGGACAGGTGAAGCTTTCTTT. It encodes CASSHQGRTGEAFF.